Below, 32 T cell receptor beta chains from the same sample are listed, as sequenced in a study of blood T cell repertoires in COVID-19. Clones were read by immunoSEQ multiplex PCR, and TCRdb kept only the in-frame ones, dropping some. This sample yields some 250,000 clones, of which roughly 90% are seen a single time; approximately 2% belongs to the top ten. Material for sequencing was peripheral blood. The receptor set was obtained from a man under 40 with active or convalescent COVID-19.

This chain links TRBV7-9 with TRBJ2-7; 8 bases are a match to TRBD1. Germline loops: CDR1 SEHNR, CDR2 FQNEAQ (reference sequence). The J segment lost 1 base and the V segment lost 4 bases, leaving 3 bases of the junction unmatched. This CDR3 region has 14 residues. CDR3 nucleotides: TGTGCCAGCAGCTACCAGGGGGCTTCCTACGAGCAGTACTTC. It yields the protein CASSYQGASYEQYF.

The chain uses TRBV15 and TRBJ1-2, with D possibly being TRBD1 (5 bases). V was clipped by 0 bases and J by 1 base, with 6 bases between them. Germline V gene lookup returns CDR1 LNHNV and CDR2 YYDKDF (reference sequence). CDR3 length equals 14 residues. The CDR3: CATSRDQGNYGYTF. Here the CDR3 DNA reads TGTGCCACCAGCAGAGATCAGGGTAACTATGGCTACACCTTC.

The chain is built from TRBV19 and TRBJ2-7; possibly TRBD2 for D (5 bases). The ends were cut back, 5 bases at V and 6 bases at J, with 8 bases in the middle. This CDR3 has 11 amino acids. The germline V gene encodes CDR1 LNHDA and CDR2 SQIVND (reference sequence). The CDR3 sequence: CASSEGAEQYF. The DNA for the CDR3 is TGTGCCAGTAGTGAGGGCGCCGAGCAGTACTTC.

The chain carries TRBV5-6 and TRBJ2-2; D possibly corresponds to TRBD2 (5 bases). V dropped 0 bases and J dropped 1 base, with 13 bases sitting between them. The CDR3 is 17 amino acids. Germline CDR1 is SGHDT and CDR2 is YYEEEE. The CDR3 protein is CASSLASGGGNTGELFF. The DNA for the CDR3 is TGTGCCAGCAGCTTGGCCTCTGGAGGAGGGAACACCGGGGAGCTGTTTTTT.

This chain joins TRBV19 and TRBJ1-1; 8 bases align to TRBD1. Unmatched junction bases numbered 6, after V lost 5 bases and J lost 1 base. Looked up from germline, CDR1 is LNHDA and CDR2 is SQIVND (reference sequence). The CDR3 runs 15 residues. This chain's CDR3 is CASSADRGWNTEAFF. The CDR3 DNA is TGTGCCAGTAGTGCCGACAGGGGCTGGAACACTGAAGCTTTCTTT.

This clone was picked up one time. This chain uses TRBV7-8 with TRBJ2-5, with a weak D call TRBD2 (6 bases). Trimming removed 0 bases at V and 2 bases at J, with 19 bases between. This CDR3 contains 18 residues. Germline V gives CDR1 SGHVS, CDR2 FQNEAQ. CDR3 in DNA: TGTGCCAGCAGCTTAGCTGAGTTCCAGCGGGTGCTACAAGAGACCCAGTACTTC. Translated: CASSLAEFQRVLQETQYF.

The V call is TRBV6-5, the J call TRBJ1-5; a possible D gene is TRBD1 (5 bases). Trimming stripped 5 bases from V and 6 bases from J, with 11 bases between. This CDR3 region has 13 residues. Germline loops: CDR1 MNHEY, CDR2 SVGAGI. DNA of the CDR3: TGTGCCAGCAGTATACAAGGGGTTCAGCCCCAGCATTTT. This gives the protein CASSIQGVQPQHF.

This clone was detected only a few times. The chain couples TRBV2 to TRBJ2-1, with 8 bases matching TRBD2. CDR3 length equals 15 residues. Germline V gene lookup returns CDR1 SNHLY and CDR2 FYNNEI. V gave up 2 bases and J gave up 8 bases; unmatched junction bases: 8. CDR3: CASSELGGDSYEQFF. In DNA form, the CDR3 reads TGTGCCAGCAGTGAACTCGGGGGGGATAGCTATGAGCAGTTCTTC.

This CDR3 is CASRGQQGREQFF. In DNA, the CDR3 is TGCGCCAGCAGAGGCCAACAGGGCCGTGAGCAGTTCTTC. J is TRBJ2-1 and V is TRBV10-2; TRBD1 might be the D (6 bases). The CDR3 covers 13 residues. Between the trimmed V and J ends, which lost 6 bases and 9 bases, there was a span of 15 bases. The germline CDR1 and CDR2 sequences are WSHSY and SAAADI.

This clone has a single count. The chain joins TRBV18 to TRBJ2-3; 11 nucleotides align to TRBD2. Trimming took 2 bases from V and 2 from J; bases not matched to a gene: 6. The length of the CDR3 is 17 residues. Germline loops: CDR1 KGHSH, CDR2 LQKENI. The CDR3 DNA reads TGTGCCAGCTCACCATCCCCTAGCGGGGGGTTCACAGATACGCAGTATTTT. This sequence encodes CASSPSPSGGFTDTQYF.

The V and J genes are TRBV7-9 and TRBJ2-3, with D possibly being TRBD2 (5 bases). This CDR3 is built from 15 residues. V shed 4 bases and J shed 0 bases, with 11 bases lying between them. Germline CDR1 SEHNR, CDR2 FQNEAQ (reference sequence). The CDR3 DNA reads TGTGCCAGCAGCTCCTACGGGGTCAGCACAGATACGCAGTATTTT. Amino acids: CASSSYGVSTDTQYF.

Regarding this clone: Germline is not matched at one junction end, which may reflect a read error. The CDR3: CASSFDRDNQPQHF. Here the CDR3 DNA reads TGTGCCAGCAGTTTTGACAGAGATAATCAACCCCAGCATTTT. This sequence joins TRBV27 and TRBJ1-5; possible D gene TRBD1, 5 bases. This CDR3 comprises 14 residues. Germline-derived CDR1 and CDR2 are MNHEY and SMNVEV (reference sequence).

The genes are TRBV5-1 and TRBJ1-1; no reliable D call. The V end lost 4 bases, the J end lost 7 bases, and 8 bases lay between the germline ends. The CDR3 loop spans 11 amino acids. Germline CDR1 is SGHRS and CDR2 is YFSETQ. CDR3 DNA: TGCGCCAGCAGCAACCGAGTTGAAGCTTTCTTT. Protein sequence: CASSNRVEAFF.

The chain is built from TRBV6-5 and TRBJ1-1, with 9 bases lining up with TRBD1. Germline lookup yields CDR1 MNHEY and CDR2 SVGAGI. The V gene end was trimmed by 7 bases and the J gene end by 2 bases; junction bases not matched to a gene: 5. The CDR3 totals 14 residues. This chain's CDR3 is CASTLQGANTEAFF. CDR3 in DNA: TGTGCCAGCACCTTACAGGGGGCAAACACTGAAGCTTTCTTT.

This chain joins TRBV13 and TRBJ2-5; TRBD1 aligns across 8 bases. Trimming took 3 bases from V and 2 from J; bases not matched to a gene: 2. Germline values: CDR1 PRHDT, CDR2 FYEKMQ (reference sequence). CDR3 size: 14 residues. The CDR3 coding sequence is TGTGCCAGCAGCTTCGACAGGGGACAAGAGACCCAGTACTTC. This encodes CASSFDRGQETQYF.

This chain joins TRBV19 and TRBJ1-3, with no clear D. The CDR3 loop spans 16 amino acids. Trimming pared 4 bases from V and 0 bases from J, leaving 13 bases between. In germline, CDR1 is LNHDA, CDR2 SQIVND (reference sequence). The CDR3 DNA reads as TGTGCCAGTAGTAACAGAGCCGCTTTCTCTGGAAACACCATATATTTT. It encodes CASSNRAAFSGNTIYF.

The gene calls are TRBV9 and TRBJ1-2; D is possibly TRBD1 (6 bases). Trimming left V 4 bases short and J 0 bases short, with 16 bases between. Germline V gives CDR1 SGDLS, CDR2 YYNGEE. The CDR3 has 16 amino acids. The CDR3, as DNA: TGTGCCAGCAGCACCGCGGACAGCCAAGCTAACTATGGCTACACCTTC. Protein: CASSTADSQANYGYTF.

The chain combines TRBV11-2 with TRBJ2-1, with 10 bases that match TRBD1. After removal of 5 bases from V and 9 bases from J, the junction contained 10 bases not matched to a gene. CDR3 size: 15 residues. Germline V lookup: CDR1 SGHAT, CDR2 FQNNGV. DNA for the CDR3: TGTGCCAGCAGCACGACAGGGGGCGGTAAAATTGAGCAGTTCTTC. It yields the protein CASSTTGGGKIEQFF.

The rearrangement joins TRBV21-1 to TRBJ1-1; TRBD1, the D gene given by the table, was not confirmed from the DNA. TRBV21-1 is a recognized pseudogene. The CDR3 runs 19 residues. The CDR3 sequence: CASSKGNKNRGNADTEAFF. CDR3 DNA: TGTGCCAGCAGCAAAGGGAACAAAAACAGGGGAAACGCCGACACTGAAGCTTTCTTT.

This chain links TRBV6-5 with TRBJ1-2, with D possibly TRBD1 on 6 matching bases. Trimming removed 5 bases at V and 7 bases at J, with 14 bases between. The germline gives CDR1 MNHEY, CDR2 SVGAGI. The CDR3 has 13 residues. The CDR3 sequence: CASSRQSRGGYTF. For the CDR3, the DNA is TGTGCCAGCAGTAGACAGTCCAGGGGTGGCTACACCTTC.

J is TRBJ1-2 and V is TRBV6-2 or TRBV6-3; D unclear. The V gene's germline CDR1 is MNHEY and CDR2 SVGEGT. V was clipped by 6 bases and J by 8 bases, with 16 bases between them. The CDR3 is made up of 13 amino acids. As DNA, the CDR3 is TGTGCCAGCAGCCCTACGATGGTTCGGGGCTACACCTTC. This encodes CASSPTMVRGYTF.

This chain connects TRBV4-2 to TRBJ2-7; 7 nucleotides match TRBD2. V lost 0 bases and J lost 0; bases outside the gene matches: 5. Germline lookup yields CDR1 LGHNA and CDR2 YNFKEQ. The CDR3 runs 16 residues. The DNA for the CDR3 is TGTGCCAGCAGCCAAGATAGGCTAGCGGACTCCTACGAGCAGTACTTC. Protein product: CASSQDRLADSYEQYF.

This clone was seen a handful of times. This chain uses TRBV15 with TRBJ2-2, with 8 bases lining up with TRBD1. CDR1 is LNHNV, CDR2 YYDKDF, per germline (reference sequence). The V gene end was trimmed by 1 base and the J gene end by 5 bases; junction bases not matched to a gene: 6. The CDR3 is made up of 16 amino acids. CDR3 residues: CATSRGPRTGTGELFF. The CDR3 DNA reads as TGTGCCACCAGCAGAGGACCGCGGACAGGGACCGGGGAGCTGTTTTTT.

J is TRBJ2-3 and V is TRBV15; 8 bases fit TRBD2. The CDR3 has 15 amino acids. The V and J ends lost 4 bases and 5 bases, in that order; junction bases with no gene match: 8. Germline V gene data show CDR1 as LNHNV and CDR2 as YYDKDF (reference sequence). In DNA form, the CDR3 reads TGTGCCACCAGCAAGACTAGCGCTTTGGGAGATACGCAGTATTTT. It yields the protein CATSKTSALGDTQYF.

The chain couples TRBV7-3 to TRBJ2-2, with D perhaps matching TRBD2 (6 bases). CDR1 and CDR2 from the germline V gene are SGHTA and FQGTGA. Trimming removed 0 bases at V and 1 base at J, with 12 bases between. The CDR3 extends over 17 amino acids. CDR3 sequence (DNA): TGTGCCAGCAGCTTAACGTTAATGGGAGGGAACACCGGGGAGCTGTTTTTT. Its protein product is CASSLTLMGGNTGELFF. Drawing the rest from reference TRBV7-3 and TRBJ2-2, the complete variable domain is GAGVSQTPSNKVTEKGKYVELRCDPISGHTALYWYRQSLGQGPEFLIYFQGTGAADDSGLPNDRFFAVRPEGSVSTLKIQRTERGDSAVYLCASSLTLMGGNTGELFFGEGSRLTVL.

This chain uses TRBV29-1 with TRBJ2-7; possibly TRBD1 for D (7 bases). CDR3 length: 16 amino acids. Between the trimmed V and J ends, which lost 6 bases and 2 bases, there was a span of 23 bases. Germline assignment: CDR1 SQVTM and CDR2 ANQGSEA. The CDR3: CSVESLGGTDPYEQYF. For the CDR3, the DNA is TGCAGCGTAGAAAGCCTGGGCGGGACAGACCCCTACGAGCAGTACTTC.

The chain uses TRBV5-1 and TRBJ2-1, with unresolved D. The CDR3 is 15 residues long. CDR1 and CDR2 (germline): SGHRS, YFSETQ. With 0 bases removed from V and 7 bases from J, the gap between germline ends came to 14 bases. The CDR3 loop reads CASSLARNPGNEQFF. CDR3 nucleotides: TGCGCCAGCAGCTTGGCGCGAAACCCCGGGAATGAGCAGTTCTTC.

In DNA, the CDR3 is TGTGCCAGCAGTTCCCGGGGAGATGGCTACACCTTC. Amino acid sequence: CASSSRGDGYTF. The chain joins TRBV12-3 or TRBV12-4 to TRBJ1-2; D call uncertain. With 4 bases removed from V and 6 bases from J, the gap between germline ends came to 9 bases. The CDR3 length is 12 residues.

The gene calls are TRBV10-1 and TRBJ2-7, with D possibly being TRBD1 (6 bases). Trimming shortened V by 6 bases and J by 0 bases, and 24 bases separated the two germline ends. The CDR3 totals 18 residues. In germline, CDR1 is WNHNN, CDR2 SYGVQD (reference sequence). The CDR3 DNA reads TGCGCCAGCAGACCTCCCCCAAATTTCAGACAGGACTCCTACGAGCAGTACTTC. Translation: CASRPPPNFRQDSYEQYF.

The V call is TRBV3-1 (or the pseudogene TRBV3-2), the J call TRBJ2-2; TRBD2 matches 7 bases. Trimming cost V 4 bases and J 8 bases; bases outside gene matches: 10. CDR3 length equals 15 residues. Germline V gives CDR1 LGHDT, CDR2 YNNKEL (reference sequence). CDR3 bases: TGTGCCAGCAGCCTGAGACGGGGGAGGGAAGGGGAGCTGTTTTTT. Its translation is CASSLRRGREGELFF.

The CDR3: CASSLVVGGTYEQYF. CDR3 nucleotide sequence: TGCGCCAGCAGCTTGGTGGTCGGAGGCACCTACGAGCAGTACTTC. The V and J genes are TRBV5-1 and TRBJ2-7; D is possibly TRBD2 (5 bases). Per the germline V gene, CDR1 is SGHRS and CDR2 is YFSETQ. There are 15 residues in the CDR3. The V end lost 0 bases, the J end lost 2 bases, and 12 bases lay between the germline ends.

V and J are TRBV7-2 and TRBJ2-3; D is perhaps TRBD2 (6 bases). V gave up 1 base and J gave up 5 bases, with 10 bases separating them. The CDR3 consists of 14 residues. CDR1 SGHTA and CDR2 FQGNSA come from the germline V gene. The CDR3 bases are TGTGCCAGCAGCTTAGTTCCGCGGGGAGATACGCAGTATTTT. Amino acids: CASSLVPRGDTQYF.